A single sample gave rise to the 29 T cell receptor beta chains below, sequenced in a study of T cell clonality in common variable immunodeficiency. Profiled with immunoSEQ multiplex PCR; TCRdb holds only in-frame clones, not every one. Observed in the sample are roughly 34,000 clones, none of them singletons. Specimen: peripheral blood mononuclear cells. All receptors derive from a person aged 18-70 years in good health.

In its sample, this clone was seen many times. The read ends 3 residues before the CDR3 terminus; that terminus is restored from the germline J gene. The V call is TRBV5-4, the J call TRBJ2-5; possible D gene TRBD1, 6 bases. The CDR3 consists of 13 residues. Germline assignment: CDR1 SGHNT and CDR2 YYREEE (reference sequence). The V gene lost 1 base and the J gene lost 2 bases, with 6 bases spanning the gap. CDR3 amino acids: CASSLRGQETQYF. The CDR3 DNA, read in part, is TGTGCCAGCAGCTTGAGGGGGCAAGAGACC.

This clone was counted at least ten times. The CDR3 goes on 3 residues after the read ends, and that part is filled in from the germline J gene. The genes are TRBV20-1 and TRBJ2-1; 9 bases fit TRBD1. Germline V CDR1 and CDR2: DFQATT, SNEGSKA (reference sequence). The V gene end was trimmed by 6 bases and the J gene end by 6 bases; junction bases not matched to a gene: 6. The CDR3 is 13 amino acids. CDR3 DNA (partial): TGCAGTGCCCCAGGGACAGGGCCCAATGAG. It encodes CSAPGTGPNE. The full CDR3 protein reads CSAPGTGPNEQFF.

There are many counts of this clone. The sequenced fragment ends 3 residues before the CDR3 boundary, so the rest is inferred from the germline J gene. The chain combines TRBV20-1 with TRBJ2-7, with 13 bases lining up with TRBD2. Germline V gene lookup returns CDR1 DFQATT and CDR2 SNEGSKA (reference sequence). The ends lost 6 bases at V and 0 bases at J; junction bases unmatched: 2. This CDR3 region has 14 residues. CDR3: CSARTSGSSYEQYF. The covered CDR3 bases are TGCAGTGCCAGGACTAGCGGGAGCTCCTACGAG.

This clone was detected ten times or more. The DNA ends 3 residues before the CDR3 does, and the rest of the CDR3 is filled in from the germline J gene. The gene calls are TRBV30 and TRBJ1-1, with D unresolved. The V gene lost 0 bases and the J gene lost 0 bases, with 8 bases spanning the gap. The CDR3 covers 14 residues. The germline V gene has CDR1 GTSNPN and CDR2 SVGIG (reference sequence). CDR3 bases read: TGTGCCTGGAGTGTCCGACTGATGAACACTGAA. Protein product: CAWSVRLMNTE. In full, the CDR3 is CAWSVRLMNTEAFF. The full variable domain, its missing parts supplied by reference TRBV30 and TRBJ1-1, is SQTIHQWPATLVQPVGSPLSLECTVEGTSNPNLYWYRQAAGRGLQLLFYSVGIGQISSEVPQNLSASRPQDRQFILSSKKLLLSDSGFYLCAWSVRLMNTEAFFGQGTRLTVV.

This clone was detected many times. The DNA ends 3 residues before the CDR3 does, and the rest of the CDR3 is filled in from the germline J gene. This sequence joins TRBV30 and TRBJ1-1; TRBD1 matches 11 bases. Per germline, CDR1 GTSNPN and CDR2 SVGIG (reference sequence). This CDR3 is built from 16 residues. CDR3 DNA (partial): TGTGCCTGGAGTGTACGTAGGACAGGGGGCGCTGGGTTA. It yields the protein CAWSVRRTGGAGL. The CDR3, in full, reads CAWSVRRTGGAGLAFF.

This clone has a count of ten or more. The read terminates 3 residues before the CDR3 end, so the remaining end is supplied by the germline J gene. This chain uses TRBV11-2 with TRBJ2-7; D might be TRBD1 (6 bases). This CDR3 is 15 amino acids long. V lost 3 bases, J lost 3 bases, and 15 bases lay in between. CDR1 is SGHAT, CDR2 FQNNGV, per germline. Incomplete CDR3 DNA: TGTGCCAGCAGCTTGATTGGGGGCACTGGCTACGAG. Translation gives CASSLIGGTGYE. Given in full, the CDR3 is CASSLIGGTGYEQYF.

This clone occurred a few times. The sequence runs out 3 residues before the end of the CDR3; the remainder is reconstructed from the germline J gene. This chain joins TRBV11-2 and TRBJ1-1, with D possibly being TRBD1 (5 bases). The CDR3 consists of 14 residues. Germline loops: CDR1 SGHAT, CDR2 FQNNGV. The V end lost 1 base, the J end lost 4 bases, and 10 bases lay between the germline ends. CDR3: CASSLGGGGTEAFF. The DNA read from the CDR3 is TGTGCCAGCAGCTTAGGGGGGGGAGGCACTGAA.

This clone was observed at least ten times. Read sequence stops 3 residues before the CDR3 end, and the germline J gene provides the missing end. The V gene is TRBV6-2 or TRBV6-3, the J gene TRBJ2-2, with 11 bases aligning to TRBD2. CDR1 and CDR2 (germline): MNHEY, SVGEGT. The CDR3 is 15 residues long. Germline trimming cut 4 bases from V and 3 bases from J; bases unmatched to any gene: 1. The CDR3 sequence: CASSLAGGDTGELFF. The CDR3 bases that were read are TGTGCCAGCAGTTTAGCGGGAGGGGACACCGGGGAG.

This clone has a count of ten or more. With the read ending 3 residues before the CDR3 end, the germline J gene is used to fill in that end. V gene TRBV6-4 combines with J gene TRBJ2-2, with 10 bases lining up with TRBD2. V lost 2 bases to trimming and J lost 5 bases; unmatched junction nucleotides: 5. Germline V gene data show CDR1 as MRHNA and CDR2 as SNTAGT. This CDR3 has 16 residues. The sequenced CDR3 bases are TGTGCCAGCAGTGACGGAAGCGGGAGGGGTACCGGGGAG. Translated, it gives CASSDGSGRGTGE. The full CDR3 protein reads CASSDGSGRGTGELFF.

This clone was seen many times. The read halts 3 residues ahead of the CDR3 end, with the missing end drawn from the germline J gene. The chain has TRBV10-3 and TRBJ1-6; 7 bases map to TRBD1. V shed 6 bases and J 8 bases; nucleotides not matched to a gene: 4. The germline CDR1 and CDR2 sequences are ENHRY and SYGVKD. The CDR3 is made up of 13 amino acids. The CDR3 sequence: CAIRGDSDSPLHF. CDR3 bases read: TGTGCCATCAGGGGGGACAGTGATTCACCC.

This clone was seen repeatedly, ten times or more. CDR3 DNA (partial): TGTGCCAGCTCATCTAAGATTAGACAGGGGTCCGACAGTAGCACAGATACG. Its translation is CASSSKIRQGSDSSTDT. The whole CDR3 region reads CASSSKIRQGSDSSTDTQYF. The rearrangement uses TRBV18 and TRBJ2-3; 8 bases line up with TRBD1. With the read ending 3 residues before the CDR3 end, the germline J gene is used to fill in that end. The J segment lost 0 bases and the V segment lost 5 bases, leaving 19 bases of the junction unmatched. The CDR3 runs 20 residues. Germline CDR1 is KGHSH and CDR2 is LQKENI. The full variable domain, its missing parts supplied by reference TRBV18 and TRBJ2-3, is NAGVMQNPRHLVRRRGQEARLRCSPMKGHSHVYWYRQLPEEGLKFMVYLQKENIIDESGMPKERFSAEFPKEGPSILRIQQVVRGDSAAYFCASSSKIRQGSDSSTDTQYFGPGTRLTVL.

This clone was detected ten times or more. The read finishes 3 residues shy of the CDR3 end, and the germline J gene is used to complete it. The genes are TRBV28 and TRBJ2-7, with TRBD1 as a possible D gene (5 bases). V lost 2 bases and J 3 bases, leaving 14 bases between the germline ends. CDR3 length: 15 residues. Germline V gene sequence: CDR1 MDHEN, CDR2 SYDVKM. The sequenced CDR3 bases are TGTGCCAGCAGTTTACAGGGAACCCAGAACTACGAG. Translation: CASSLQGTQNYE. The entire CDR3 sequence reads CASSLQGTQNYEQYF.

This clone was counted many times. The CDR3 extends 3 residues past the end of the read, so its final part is completed from the germline J gene. The chain is built from TRBV10-3 and TRBJ2-2; 8 bases are a match to TRBD1. Germline CDR1 reads ENHRY; CDR2 reads SYGVKD. V lost 4 bases and J lost 5; bases outside the gene matches: 12. The CDR3 length is 17 residues. The part of the CDR3 DNA that was read is TGTGCCATCAGTGTATTAACGGACAGGGCTTTGACCGGGGAG. This codes for CAISVLTDRALTGE. In full, the CDR3 reads CAISVLTDRALTGELFF.

This clone has a count of ten or more. The read falls 3 residues short of the CDR3 end, and the missing part is taken from the germline J gene. This chain connects TRBV19 to TRBJ2-4; D might be TRBD1 (6 bases). The CDR3 consists of 15 residues. Germline CDR1 reads LNHDA; CDR2 reads SQIVND (reference sequence). The V end was cut by 5 bases, the J end by 5 bases, with 16 bases between. CDR3 protein: CASSHGTLRENIQYF. The CDR3 DNA, read in part, is TGTGCCAGTAGTCATGGGACACTTAGGGAAAACATT.

This clone was detected ten times or more. The sequenced CDR3 bases are TGCAGTGCTAGCCGTACATACGAG. It translates to CSASRTYE. The whole CDR3 is CSASRTYEQYF. The gene calls are TRBV20-1 and TRBJ2-7, with unresolved D. The CDR3 end falls 3 residues outside the read, so it is completed with the germline J gene. CDR3 length equals 11 residues. Germline lookup yields CDR1 DFQATT and CDR2 SNEGSKA (reference sequence). Trimming cost V 3 bases and J 4 bases, with 7 bases left between them.

This clone was counted ten times or more. From the germline J gene comes the end of the CDR3, since the read stops 3 residues before it. The chain is built from TRBV28 and TRBJ2-7; TRBD1 matches 7 bases. The V and J ends lost 5 bases and 2 bases, in that order; junction bases with no gene match: 9. CDR1 is MDHEN and CDR2 is SYDVKM in the germline V gene. The CDR3 totals 15 residues. Partial CDR3 DNA: TGTGCCAGCAGTACTACCGGGACAGAAACCTACGAG. Its translation: CASSTTGTETYE. The entire CDR3 is CASSTTGTETYEQYF.

Many counts were recorded for this clone. The read halts 3 residues ahead of the CDR3 end, with the missing end drawn from the germline J gene. This sequence joins TRBV2 and TRBJ1-5; TRBD1 might be the D (5 bases). Trimming removed 6 bases at V and 1 base at J, with 13 bases between. The CDR3 extends over 15 amino acids. Germline CDR1 reads SNHLY; CDR2 reads FYNNEI. The part of the CDR3 DNA that was read is TGTGCCAGCAGGCAAGGACAAGCGAGCAATCAGCCC. Translating it yields CASRQGQASNQP. In full, the CDR3 reads CASRQGQASNQPQHF.

This clone was observed many times. The CDR3 end lies 3 residues beyond the end of the read and is filled in from the germline J gene. This sequence joins TRBV12-5 and TRBJ2-1, with TRBD2 matching over 10 bases. Germline CDR1 and CDR2: LGHNT and FRNRAP. CDR3 size: 16 residues. V gave up 1 base and J gave up 8 bases; unmatched junction bases: 8. Partial CDR3 DNA: TGTGCTAGTGGTTTGGATACTAGCGGGATCCCCCATGAG. This gives the protein CASGLDTSGIPHE. The entire CDR3 protein reads CASGLDTSGIPHEQFF.

This clone was picked up many times. The read comes to an end 3 residues before the CDR3 does, leaving the germline J gene to fill in the end. This chain connects TRBV18 to TRBJ2-3; perhaps TRBD2 as D (6 bases). The germline V gene encodes CDR1 KGHSH and CDR2 LQKENI. The V and J ends lost 3 bases and 1 base respectively, with 11 bases between them. The CDR3 is 15 residues long. The CDR3: CASSPLARGTDTQYF. The sequenced part of the CDR3 DNA is TGTGCCAGCTCACCGCTAGCGCGGGGCACAGATACG.

The sample holds a few counts of this clone. The missing CDR3 end, 3 residues past where the read stops, is filled in from the germline J gene. The chain employs TRBV7-9 and TRBJ1-1, with 9 bases that match TRBD1. Trimming at V came to 5 bases and at J to 1 base, leaving 5 bases not matched to a gene. The germline V gene encodes CDR1 SEHNR and CDR2 FQNEAQ (reference sequence). The CDR3 loop spans 15 amino acids. The part of the CDR3 DNA that was read is TGTGCCAGCAGCCCCGGACAGGGGCGGAACACTGAA. This gives the protein CASSPGQGRNTE. The whole CDR3 protein is CASSPGQGRNTEAFF.

This clone was detected many times. The DNA ends 3 residues before the CDR3 does, and the rest of the CDR3 is filled in from the germline J gene. V usage is TRBV19 and J usage is TRBJ2-3; possible D gene TRBD2, 5 bases. The germline CDR1 and CDR2 sequences are LNHDA and SQIVND (reference sequence). V dropped 7 bases and J dropped 0 bases, with 11 bases sitting between them. The CDR3 extends over 14 amino acids. The CDR3 here is CASNSGFSTDTQYF. Incomplete CDR3 DNA: TGTGCCAGTAACTCGGGGTTTAGCACAGATACG. Drawing the rest from reference TRBV19 and TRBJ2-3, the complete variable domain is DGGITQSPKYLFRKEGQNVTLSCEQNLNHDAMYWYRQDPGQGLRLIYYSQIVNDFQKGDIAEGYSVSREKKESFPLTVTSAQKNPTAFYLCASNSGFSTDTQYFGPGTRLTVL.

The table lists this clone with many counts. The CDR3 is cut off 3 residues early in the read; its end comes from the germline J gene. The rearrangement links TRBV28 to TRBJ2-7; D gene ambiguous. Per germline, CDR1 MDHEN and CDR2 SYDVKM. V lost 6 bases and J 2 bases, leaving 8 bases between the germline ends. The CDR3 consists of 12 residues. The part of the CDR3 DNA that was read is TGTGCCAGCAGCTCAAGCCCCTACGAG. This translates into CASSSSPYE. The CDR3, in full, reads CASSSSPYEQYF.

This clone was counted at least ten times. The read gets to within 3 residues of the CDR3 end, and the germline J gene fills in the rest. The J gene is TRBJ1-1, the V gene TRBV2; D uncertain. V was cut by 9 bases and J by 0 bases, with 11 bases left in between. The CDR3 contains 13 residues. The V gene's germline CDR1 is SNHLY and CDR2 FYNNEI. The covered CDR3 bases are TGTGCCAGTAGGGAAATCATGAACACTGAA. Translating it yields CASREIMNTE. The full CDR3 protein reads CASREIMNTEAFF.

Ten or more counts support this clone. The read terminates 3 residues before the CDR3 end, so the remaining end is supplied by the germline J gene. This chain links TRBV14 with TRBJ2-3, with a possible D match to TRBD2 (5 bases). The germline gives CDR1 SGHDN, CDR2 FVKESK. The germline V and J ends were trimmed by 2 bases and 0 bases, with 12 bases remaining between them. The CDR3 consists of 16 residues. The CDR3 DNA, read in part, is TGTGCCAGCAGCCAAACAAGCGGATCTAGCACAGATACG. The encoded protein is CASSQTSGSSTDT. The entire CDR3 reads CASSQTSGSSTDTQYF. The whole variable domain, remainder taken from reference TRBV14 and TRBJ2-3, is EAGVTQFPSHSVIEKGQTVTLRCDPISGHDNLYWYRRVMGKEIKFLLHFVKESKQDESGMPNNRFLAERTGGTYSTLKVQPAELEDSGVYFCASSQTSGSSTDTQYFGPGTRLTVL.

With regard to this clone: The CDR3 is cut off 3 residues early in the read; its end comes from the germline J gene. The chain joins TRBV11-2 to TRBJ2-1; 7 bases match TRBD2. From germline, CDR1 is SGHAT and CDR2 FQNNGV. Germline trimming cut 0 bases from V and 9 bases from J; bases unmatched to any gene: 5. The CDR3 is 14 amino acids. The DNA read from the CDR3 is TGTGCCAGCAGCTTAGATGCGGGAGTTGGTGAG. Protein sequence: CASSLDAGVGE. The full-length CDR3 reads as CASSLDAGVGEQFF. Full variable domain (remainder filled in from reference TRBV11-2 and TRBJ2-1): EAGVAQSPRYKIIEKRQSVAFWCNPISGHATLYWYQQILGQGPKLLIQFQNNGVVDDSQLPKDRFSAERLKGVDSTLKIQPAKLEDSAVYLCASSLDAGVGEQFFGPGTRLTVL.

Details on this clone: The CDR3 is cut off 3 residues early in the read; its end comes from the germline J gene. The rearrangement uses TRBV7-9 and TRBJ1-2; no clear D. Germline V gene sequence: CDR1 SEHNR, CDR2 FQNEAQ (reference sequence). This CDR3 has 15 residues. The part of the CDR3 DNA that was read is TGTGCCAGCAGCGCAACTAGCGGGAGGACCTACGAC. Protein product: CASSATSGRTYD. The whole CDR3 protein is CASSATSGRTYDYTF.

This clone occurred many times. The read halts 3 residues ahead of the CDR3 end, with the missing end drawn from the germline J gene. The chain recombines TRBV11-2 with TRBJ2-5; a possible D gene is TRBD2 (6 bases). This CDR3 comprises 14 residues. CDR1 SGHAT and CDR2 FQNNGV come from the germline V gene. V gave up 5 bases and J gave up 1 base, with 11 bases separating them. The sequenced CDR3 bases are TGTGCCAGCAGCGCCGGACTACTCCAAGAGACC. This codes for CASSAGLLQET. The CDR3 reads in full as CASSAGLLQETQYF.

This clone was seen repeatedly, ten times or more. The sequence runs out 3 residues before the end of the CDR3; the remainder is reconstructed from the germline J gene. V and J are TRBV14 and TRBJ2-7, with D hard to call. The CDR3 is made up of 14 amino acids. The ends were cut back, 2 bases at V and 2 bases at J, with 10 bases in the middle. Germline CDR1 is SGHDN and CDR2 is FVKESK. CDR3 DNA (partial): TGTGCCAGCAGCCAAACCGGTCCCACCTACGAG. As protein: CASSQTGPTYE. In full, the CDR3 reads CASSQTGPTYEQYF.

This clone came up many times. From the germline J gene comes the end of the CDR3, since the read stops 3 residues before it. The rearrangement joins TRBV5-5 to TRBJ2-7, with TRBD1 matching over 7 bases. The CDR3 length is 15 residues. From germline, CDR1 is SGHKS and CDR2 YYEKEE (reference sequence). V shed 0 bases, J shed 5 bases, and the junction held 8 bases outside the gene matches. Here the CDR3 reads CASSLVGTGAHEQYF. CDR3 bases read: TGTGCCAGCAGCTTGGTTGGTACAGGGGCCCACGAG.